This T cell receptor (beta chain) stems from a study of regulatory T cells in long-lasting Graves disease. Study-wide findings and caveats: Persistent Graves' patients showed less TCR diversity than newly diagnosed patients showed.

Researchers made TCR beta libraries by using iRepertoire HTBI primers and running Arm-PCR on CDR3 regions. A single record per CDR3 protein comes from TCRdb applying MiXCR to the multiplex PCR reads. In the table there are some 500,000 distinct CDR3 sequences, 15% to 20% of which are singletons. V shed 2 bases and J 2 bases; nucleotides not matched to a gene: 5. CDR1 and CDR2 (germline): KGHSH, LQKENI. The CDR3 sequence is 16 residues long. Remarks on this clonotype: No antigen is known for it.

Time point noted: newly diagnosed GD, antithyroid drugs for less than 3 months. PBMCs provided the RNA from which the TCR library was made. A peripheral blood sample, 7 to 9 milliliters in volume, was drawn into EDTA tubes. These same data were also listed under a study on T cells in Graves' hyperthyroidism and ophthalmopathy. That investigation notes: Hyperthyroidism patients were newly diagnosed, had disease duration under 2 months, and were aged 18 to 65 years. A first-round RT-PCR of the TCR CDR3 used the HTBI primer set.

The starting material was peripheral blood mononuclear cells (PBMCs), obtained at new diagnosis, from a patient treated with antithyroid drugs. The clonotype originates from a woman aged 35 to 59 with Graves disease. The J gene is TRBJ2-1, the V gene TRBV18; 8 positions agree with TRBD1. The CDR3 DNA sequence: TGTGCCAGCTCACCATTTGGGACAGGCACCTACAATGAGCAGTTCTTC. Residues: CASSPFGTGTYNEQFF.